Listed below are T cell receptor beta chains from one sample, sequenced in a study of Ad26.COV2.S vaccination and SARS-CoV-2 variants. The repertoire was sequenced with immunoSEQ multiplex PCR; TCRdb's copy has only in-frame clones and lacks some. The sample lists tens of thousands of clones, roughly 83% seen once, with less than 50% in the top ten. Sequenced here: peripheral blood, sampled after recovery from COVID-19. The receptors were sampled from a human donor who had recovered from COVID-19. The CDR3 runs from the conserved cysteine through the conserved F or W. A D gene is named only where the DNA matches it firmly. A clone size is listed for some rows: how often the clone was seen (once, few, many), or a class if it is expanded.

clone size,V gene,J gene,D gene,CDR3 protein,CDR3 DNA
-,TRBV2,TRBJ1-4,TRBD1,CASSPRDSYTTNEKLFF,TGTGCCAGCAGCCCCCGGGACAGCTATACAACTAATGAAAAACTGTTTTTT
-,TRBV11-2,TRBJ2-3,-,CASSPQIRTDTQYF,TGTGCCAGCAGCCCCCAGATTAGAACAGATACGCAGTATTTT
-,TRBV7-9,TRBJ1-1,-,CASSLAFKRRGMNTEAFF,TGTGCCAGCAGCTTAGCTTTTAAACGTCGGGGGATGAACACTGAAGCTTTCTTT
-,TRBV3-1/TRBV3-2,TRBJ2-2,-,CASSQDSGNTGELFF,TGTGCCAGCAGCCAAGATTCAGGAAACACCGGGGAGCTGTTTTTT
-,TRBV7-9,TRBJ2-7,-,CASNPGTYEQYF,TGTGCCAGCAACCCCGGAACCTACGAGCAGTACTTC
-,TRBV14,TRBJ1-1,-,CASSQVWTEAFF,TGTGCCAGCAGCCAAGTCTGGACTGAAGCTTTCTTT
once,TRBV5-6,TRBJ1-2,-,CASSLRLVGAEGYTF,TGTGCCAGCAGCTTGAGGTTGGTGGGGGCGGAGGGCTACACCTTC
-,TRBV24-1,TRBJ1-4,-,CATSEGQGNEKLFF,TGTGCCACCAGTGAAGGTCAGGGTAATGAAAAACTGTTTTTT
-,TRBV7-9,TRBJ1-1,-,CASSFGGGRGNTEAFF,TGTGCCAGCAGCTTCGGGGGAGGACGGGGGAACACTGAAGCTTTCTTT
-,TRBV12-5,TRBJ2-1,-,CASGLVGGNEQFF,TGTGCTAGTGGTTTGGTAGGGGGCAATGAGCAGTTCTTC
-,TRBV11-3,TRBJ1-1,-,CASSLGRDLMNTEAFF,TGTGCCAGCAGCTTAGGAAGGGACCTAATGAACACTGAAGCTTTCTTT
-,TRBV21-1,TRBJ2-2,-,CASRRVPGELFF,TGTGCCAGCAGAAGGGTTCCCGGGGAGCTGTTTTTT
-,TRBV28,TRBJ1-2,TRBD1,CASNSGQGATGGYTF,TGTGCCAGCAACTCGGGACAGGGGGCTACGGGTGGCTACACCTTC
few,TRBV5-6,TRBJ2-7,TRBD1,CASSLQGALYEQYF,TGTGCCAGCAGCTTACAGGGGGCTTTGTACGAGCAGTACTTC
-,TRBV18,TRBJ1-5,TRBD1,CASSRQGDQPQHF,TGTGCCAGCTCGCGACAGGGAGATCAGCCCCAGCATTTT
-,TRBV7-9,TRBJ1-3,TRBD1,CASSSTTGWSGNTIYF,TGTGCCAGCAGCTCAACGACAGGGTGGAGTGGAAACACCATATATTTT
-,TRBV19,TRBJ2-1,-,CASSTNSAYNEQFF,TGTGCCAGTAGTACCAATTCGGCCTACAATGAGCAGTTCTTC
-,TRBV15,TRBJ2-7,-,CATSRDSGGTYEQYF,TGTGCCACCAGCAGAGATAGTGGCGGGACCTACGAGCAGTACTTC
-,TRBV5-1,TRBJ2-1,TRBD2,CASSPRLAGEDEQFF,TGCGCCAGCAGCCCTCGACTAGCGGGAGAGGATGAGCAGTTCTTC
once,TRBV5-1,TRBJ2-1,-,CASNRDSKYNEQFF,TGCGCCAGCAACCGGGACTCCAAGTACAATGAGCAGTTCTTC
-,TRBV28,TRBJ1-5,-,CASSFSGSGQPQHF,TGTGCCAGCAGTTTTTCAGGGTCGGGTCAGCCCCAGCATTTT
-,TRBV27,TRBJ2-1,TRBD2,CASRGVASGDNEQFF,TGTGCCAGCAGGGGTGTGGCTAGCGGGGACAATGAGCAGTTCTTC
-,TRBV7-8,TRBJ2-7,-,CASSPRDTSYEQYF,TGTGCCAGCAGCCCGCGGGACACAAGCTACGAGCAGTACTTC
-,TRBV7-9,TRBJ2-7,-,CASSLSRSPAYEQYF,TGTGCCAGCAGCTTATCCCGATCCCCAGCCTACGAGCAGTACTTC
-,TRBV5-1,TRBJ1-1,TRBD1,CASSSGQTSRTEAFF,TGCGCCAGCAGCTCGGGACAGACTTCTCGGACTGAAGCTTTCTTT
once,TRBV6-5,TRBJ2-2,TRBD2,CAVGLAGIGTGELFF,TGTGCCGTAGGACTAGCGGGAATTGGCACCGGGGAGCTGTTTTTT
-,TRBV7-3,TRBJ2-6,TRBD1,CASSIFTGVQGANVLTF,TGTGCCAGCAGCATATTCACAGGGGTCCAGGGGGCCAACGTCCTGACTTTC
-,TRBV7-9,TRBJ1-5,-,CASSSYSAAGTGQPQHF,TGTGCCAGCAGCTCTTATTCTGCGGCAGGGACGGGACAGCCCCAGCATTTT
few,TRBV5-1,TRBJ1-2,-,CASSLGAVHANYGYTF,TGCGCCAGCAGCTTGGGGGCAGTCCACGCTAACTATGGCTACACCTTC
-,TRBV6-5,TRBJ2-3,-,CASSYSLGVTDTQYF,TGTGCCAGCAGTTATTCGCTAGGCGTGACAGATACGCAGTATTTT
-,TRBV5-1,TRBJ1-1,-,CASSLDPSNTEAFF,TGCGCCAGCAGCTTGGATCCGTCGAACACTGAAGCTTTCTTT
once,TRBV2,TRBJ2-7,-,CASSDRGGDYEQYF,TGTGCCAGCAGTGATAGAGGAGGCGACTACGAGCAGTACTTC
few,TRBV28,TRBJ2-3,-,CASSPPDGLTDTQYF,TGTGCCAGCAGCCCCCCGGACGGACTCACAGATACGCAGTATTTT
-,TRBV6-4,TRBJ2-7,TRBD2,CASSEMAGGRPEQYF,TGTGCCAGCAGTGAAATGGCGGGAGGGCGTCCCGAGCAGTACTTC
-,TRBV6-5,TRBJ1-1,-,CASSYLAGDTEAFF,TGTGCCAGCAGTTACCTGGCAGGGGACACTGAAGCTTTCTTT
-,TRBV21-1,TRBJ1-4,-,CASISGTNEKLFF,TGTGCCAGCATAAGTGGAACTAATGAAAAACTGTTTTTT
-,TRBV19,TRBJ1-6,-,CASSNQGSGSPLHF,TGTGCCAGTAGTAACCAGGGGAGCGGATCACCCCTCCACTTT
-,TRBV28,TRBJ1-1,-,CASRTTMNTEAFF,TGTGCCAGCAGGACAACTATGAACACTGAAGCTTTCTTT
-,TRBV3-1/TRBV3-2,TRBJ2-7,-,CASSQGFGEQYF,TGTGCCAGCAGCCAAGGATTTGGCGAGCAGTACTTC
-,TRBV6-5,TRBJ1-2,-,CASIPSRGNYGYTF,TGTGCCAGCATTCCGAGCAGGGGTAACTATGGCTACACCTTC
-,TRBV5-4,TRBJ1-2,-,CASSKTSPGASWGYTF,TGTGCCAGCAGCAAAACAAGTCCGGGGGCCTCTTGGGGCTACACCTTC
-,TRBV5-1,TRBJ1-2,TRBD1,CASSLVRTGDGYTF,TGCGCCAGCAGCTTGGTACGGACAGGGGATGGCTACACCTTC
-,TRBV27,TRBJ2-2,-,CASSSSNTGELFF,TGTGCCAGCAGTTCCTCAAACACCGGGGAGCTGTTTTTT
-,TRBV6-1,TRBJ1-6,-,CASSEIEGGGYNSPLHF,TGTGCCAGCAGTGAGATTGAGGGTGGCGGCTATAATTCACCCCTCCACTTT
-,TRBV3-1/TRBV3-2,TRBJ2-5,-,CASSQGSVPETQYF,TGTGCCAGCAGCCAAGGCAGCGTCCCAGAGACCCAGTACTTC
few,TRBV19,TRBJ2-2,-,CASSAAGANTGELFF,TGTGCCAGTAGCGCGGCAGGGGCGAACACCGGGGAGCTGTTTTTT
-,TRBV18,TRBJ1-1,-,CASSPPGRSVNTEAFF,TGTGCCAGCTCACCACCCGGCCGCAGTGTTAACACTGAAGCTTTCTTT
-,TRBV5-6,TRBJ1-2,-,CASSLKTGYGYTF,TGTGCCAGCAGCTTGAAGACAGGCTATGGCTACACCTTC
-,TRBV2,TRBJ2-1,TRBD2,CASILRRESNEQFF,TGTGCCAGCATCCTTAGGCGGGAGTCCAATGAGCAGTTCTTC
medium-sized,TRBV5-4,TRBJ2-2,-,CASSLVAGGGTGELFF,TGTGCCAGCAGCTTGGTGGCCGGGGGCGGAACCGGGGAGCTGTTTTTT
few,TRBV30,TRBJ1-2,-,CAWSGSRLRFQNYGYTF,TGTGCCTGGAGTGGAAGCAGGTTGAGATTCCAAAATTATGGCTACACCTTC
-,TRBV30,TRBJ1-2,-,CAWSETGYTF,TGTGCCTGGAGTGAGACGGGCTACACCTTC
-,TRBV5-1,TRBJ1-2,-,CASTQGTPRTNGYTF,TGCGCCAGCACCCAAGGGACACCCCGAACAAATGGCTACACCTTC
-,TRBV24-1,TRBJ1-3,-,CATSGGGTIYF,TGTGCCACCAGCGGGGGAGGCACCATATATTTT
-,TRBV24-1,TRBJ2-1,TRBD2,CATSDLGLAGGSPYNEQFF,TGTGCCACCAGTGATTTGGGGCTAGCGGGAGGTAGTCCCTACAATGAGCAGTTCTTC
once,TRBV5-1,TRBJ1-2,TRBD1,CASSSTGGNYGYTF,TGCGCCAGCAGCTCGACAGGGGGGAACTATGGCTACACCTTC
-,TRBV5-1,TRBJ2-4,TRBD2,CASSLEGLGGKNIQYF,TGCGCCAGCAGCTTGGAGGGACTAGGTGGGAAAAACATTCAGTACTTC
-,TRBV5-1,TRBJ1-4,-,CASSLNVGQGGKLFF,TGCGCCAGCAGTCTGAACGTGGGGCAGGGCGGGAAACTGTTTTTT
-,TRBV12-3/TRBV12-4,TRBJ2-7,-,CASGGRRAYEQYF,TGTGCCAGCGGGGGGAGGAGGGCCTACGAGCAGTACTTC
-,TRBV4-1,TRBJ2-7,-,CASSQDTGSLSYEQYF,TGCGCCAGCAGCCAAGATACGGGATCGCTGTCCTACGAGCAGTACTTC